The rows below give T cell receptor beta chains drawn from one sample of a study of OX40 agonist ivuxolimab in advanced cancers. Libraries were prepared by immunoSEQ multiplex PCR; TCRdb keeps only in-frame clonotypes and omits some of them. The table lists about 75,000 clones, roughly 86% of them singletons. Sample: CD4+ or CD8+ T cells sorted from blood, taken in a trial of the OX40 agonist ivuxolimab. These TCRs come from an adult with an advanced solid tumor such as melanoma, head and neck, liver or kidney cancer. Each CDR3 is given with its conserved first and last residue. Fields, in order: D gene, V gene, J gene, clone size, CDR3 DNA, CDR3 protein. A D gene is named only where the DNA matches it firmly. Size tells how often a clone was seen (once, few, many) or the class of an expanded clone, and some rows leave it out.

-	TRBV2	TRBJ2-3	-	TGTGCCAGCAGCTACAGCCCAGATACGCAGTATTTT	CASSYSPDTQYF
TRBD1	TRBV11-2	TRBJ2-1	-	TGTGCCAGCAGCGCTTGGGACAGGGGGGCATTGAATGAGCAGTTCTTC	CASSAWDRGALNEQFF
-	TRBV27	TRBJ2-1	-	TGTGCCAGCAGTTTACGACAGTTGAGCTCCTACAATGAGCAGTTCTTC	CASSLRQLSSYNEQFF
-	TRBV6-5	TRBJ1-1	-	TGTGCCAGCAGTTACAACGGGCTTGGCACTGAAGCTTTCTTT	CASSYNGLGTEAFF
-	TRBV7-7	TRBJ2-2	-	TGTGCCAGCAGCTTATGGGTGAACACCGGGGAGCTGTTTTTT	CASSLWVNTGELFF
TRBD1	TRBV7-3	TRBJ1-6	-	TGTGCCAGCAGCCCCAGTGCGGACAGGGAGAATTCACCCCTCCACTTT	CASSPSADRENSPLHF
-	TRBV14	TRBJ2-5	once	TGTGCCAGCAGCCAAGGTATAAGGCGAGAGACCCAGTACTTC	CASSQGIRRETQYF
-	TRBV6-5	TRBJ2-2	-	TGTGCCAGCAGTTACGCTCCGATCGGGGAGCTGTTTTTT	CASSYAPIGELFF
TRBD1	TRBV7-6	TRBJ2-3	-	TGTGCCAGCAGTTCCGGGACAGGGGGCCCCCTATCCACAGATACGCAGTATTTT	CASSSGTGGPLSTDTQYF
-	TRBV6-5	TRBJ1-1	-	TGTGCCAGCAGTTACGAGGCAGGGCTGAACACTGAAGCTTTCTTT	CASSYEAGLNTEAFF